The clone carrying this T cell receptor (beta chain) came up a few times. RNA transcripts were the template for amplifying TCR beta CDR3 regions. Using the HTBI primer set, a first-round RT-PCR was run on the TCR CDR3. TCRdb re-analysed the multiplex PCR reads in MiXCR, keeping a single row per CDR3 protein. There are roughly 200,000 distinct CDR3 sequences in the sample; around 16% occur only once, and over 35% lies in the top ten. This specimen belongs to a study of T cells in Graves' hyperthyroidism and ophthalmopathy. The ends were cut back, 4 bases at V and 6 bases at J, with 18 bases in the middle. CDR1 and CDR2 from the germline V gene are LGHNA and YNFKEQ. The CDR3 is made up of 15 amino acids.

The rearrangement links TRBV4-2 to TRBJ1-2, with D hard to call. Specimen: blood. The receptor was derived from a man in his forties with Graves' hyperthyroidism. DNA for the CDR3: TGTGCCAGCAGCCCATCTACCTCTGACCGTGATGGCTACACCTTC. This gives the protein CASSPSTSDRDGYTF.